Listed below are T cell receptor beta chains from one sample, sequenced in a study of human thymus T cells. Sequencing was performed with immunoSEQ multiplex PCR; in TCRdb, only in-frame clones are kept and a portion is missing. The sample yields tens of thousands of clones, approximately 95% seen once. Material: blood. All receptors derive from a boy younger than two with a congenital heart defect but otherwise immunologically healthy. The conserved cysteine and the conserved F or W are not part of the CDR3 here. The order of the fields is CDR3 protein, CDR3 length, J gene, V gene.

CDR3: ASSQDRESDHPYGYT
length: 15
J: TRBJ1-2
V: TRBV4-3

CDR3: AISESSGEAEQY
length: 12
J: TRBJ2-7
V: TRBV10-3

CDR3: ASSIGGGANIQY
length: 12
J: TRBJ2-4
V: TRBV19

CDR3: ASSLTGAANYGYT
length: 13
J: TRBJ1-2
V: TRBV5-5

CDR3: ASSQERSSGGADQRTQY
length: 17
J: TRBJ2-5
V: TRBV4-2

CDR3: ASSQVSGANVLT
length: 12
J: TRBJ2-6
V: TRBV4-2

CDR3: ASSLPGSGNTIY
length: 12
J: TRBJ1-3
V: TRBV28

CDR3: ASSLPEEPQH
length: 10
J: TRBJ1-5
V: TRBV28

CDR3: ASSLGKTVSYNEQF
length: 14
J: TRBJ2-1
V: TRBV5-1

CDR3: ASSPVWGTRENEKLF
length: 15
J: TRBJ1-4
V: TRBV11-2

CDR3: ASSWIKRETQY
length: 11
J: TRBJ2-5
V: TRBV6-5

CDR3: ASSLEGQPQH
length: 10
J: TRBJ1-5
V: TRBV5-5

CDR3: ASSPAGGRHY
length: 10
J: TRBJ2-7
V: TRBV28

CDR3: ASSLSSGNTIY
length: 11
J: TRBJ1-3
V: TRBV7-2

CDR3: ASSLTGQGNTEAF
length: 13
J: TRBJ1-1
V: TRBV7-2

CDR3: ASSTSVRQHYGYT
length: 13
J: TRBJ1-2
V: TRBV19

CDR3: ASSARVSGTGDGYT
length: 14
J: TRBJ1-2
V: TRBV4-2

CDR3: ASSPYAGLATDTQY
length: 14
J: TRBJ2-3
V: TRBV18

CDR3: ASSLARATQY
length: 10
J: TRBJ2-5
V: TRBV5-8

CDR3: ASSSLPFGDDSPLH
length: 14
J: TRBJ1-6
V: TRBV27

CDR3: ASSSRPKGGYEQY
length: 13
J: TRBJ2-7
V: TRBV21-1

CDR3: ASSRTGDASGTQY
length: 13
J: TRBJ2-3
V: TRBV7-7

CDR3: ASSLGGAEGYT
length: 11
J: TRBJ1-2
V: TRBV5-1

CDR3: ASSQDKGTDTQY
length: 12
J: TRBJ2-3
V: TRBV4-3

CDR3: ASSMDTAYEQY
length: 11
J: TRBJ2-7
V: TRBV19

CDR3: ASSIANSGNTIY
length: 12
J: TRBJ1-3
V: TRBV19

CDR3: ASSSGQVYQETQY
length: 13
J: TRBJ2-5
V: TRBV7-2